This is a list of T cell receptor beta chains from one sample in a study of blood T cell repertoires in COVID-19. Some clones are missing from TCRdb's copy, which holds only in-frame ones; the method was immunoSEQ multiplex PCR. In the table there are over 250,000 clones, roughly nine tenths of which are singletons. Sequenced: PBMCs or T cells enriched from blood (not recorded which). The receptors here all came from a woman aged 18-29 years who had recovered from COVID-19. The CDR3 runs from the conserved cysteine through the conserved F or W. D genes are given only for firm matches. Part of the rows lack a size; the others show once, few, many or a class for expanded clones.

V gene	clone size	D gene	J gene	CDR3 protein	CDR3 DNA
TRBV28	.	TRBD2	TRBJ2-5	CASSFWASGDQETQYF	TGTGCCAGCAGTTTTTGGGCTAGCGGGGACCAAGAGACCCAGTACTTC
TRBV5-6	.	.	TRBJ1-1	CASSLMGGWGTEAFF	TGTGCCAGCAGCTTGATGGGGGGTTGGGGTACTGAAGCTTTCTTT
TRBV29-1	once	.	TRBJ1-1	CSVEYGIGEAFF	TGCAGCGTTGAGTACGGTATCGGGGAAGCTTTCTTT
TRBV30	.	.	TRBJ1-1	CAWRILAGDGNTEAFF	TGTGCCTGGAGAATTTTGGCAGGGGACGGGAACACTGAAGCTTTCTTT
TRBV5-6	.	TRBD2	TRBJ2-3	CASSPGGRTDTQYF	TGTGCCAGCAGCCCGGGGGGGCGAACAGATACGCAGTATTTT
TRBV6-1	few	.	TRBJ1-2	CASSEAGRAYGYTF	TGTGCCAGCAGTGAAGCTGGCAGGGCGTATGGCTACACCTTC
TRBV2	.	.	TRBJ1-2	CASRLDGYTF	TGTGCCAGCAGGCTAGATGGCTACACCTTC
TRBV3-1/TRBV3-2	.	TRBD1	TRBJ1-4	CASSLRTGRGEKLFF	TGTGCCAGCAGCCTTCGGACAGGGCGGGGGGAAAAACTGTTTTTT
TRBV7-2	.	.	TRBJ2-1	CASSLDGQHYNEQFF	TGTGCCAGCAGCTTAGATGGGCAGCACTACAATGAGCAGTTCTTC
TRBV5-4	.	TRBD1	TRBJ2-6	CASGTAVGSGANVLTF	TGTGCCAGCGGGACAGCCGTAGGGTCTGGGGCCAACGTCCTGACTTTC
TRBV2	.	.	TRBJ2-1	CASSENKNEQFF	TGTGCCAGCAGTGAGAACAAAAATGAGCAGTTCTTC
TRBV5-1	.	.	TRBJ1-1	CASSPRGRTEAFF	TGCGCCAGCAGCCCCAGGGGAAGGACTGAAGCTTTCTTT
TRBV4-2	.	TRBD2	TRBJ2-3	CASSQESRGGTDTQYF	TGTGCCAGCAGCCAGGAATCGCGGGGGGGCACAGATACGCAGTATTTT
TRBV28	.	.	TRBJ1-2	CASSYPGLGYGYTF	TGTGCCAGCAGTTATCCAGGGTTAGGCTATGGCTACACCTTC
TRBV25-1	.	TRBD2	TRBJ2-5	CASSAQPGLADQETQYF	TGTGCCAGCAGTGCCCAACCGGGACTAGCGGACCAAGAGACCCAGTACTTC
TRBV27	.	.	TRBJ2-4	CASSPWDSGKNIQYF	TGTGCCAGCAGTCCCTGGGACAGCGGGAAAAACATTCAGTACTTC
TRBV3-1/TRBV3-2	once	.	TRBJ1-2	CASSQASGYTF	TGTGCCAGCAGCCAAGCCAGTGGCTACACCTTC
TRBV6-9	.	TRBD1	TRBJ2-7	CASSYCRQGGLYEQYF	TGTGCCAGCAGTTATTGCAGACAGGGGGGACTATACGAGCAGTACTTC
TRBV5-1	once	.	TRBJ2-5	CASSGNLGREGTQYF	TGCGCCAGCAGCGGGAATTTGGGCAGGGAAGGGACCCAGTACTTC
TRBV7-8	.	.	TRBJ2-7	CASSSSRTYEQYF	TGTGCCAGCAGCTCATCTAGGACCTACGAGCAGTACTTC
TRBV6-1	.	.	TRBJ1-3	CASSGETRWRSGNTIYF	TGTGCCAGCAGTGGAGAGACACGGTGGCGCTCTGGAAACACCATATATTTT
TRBV7-6	.	TRBD1	TRBJ1-1	CASSLGPGQGAQAAFF	TGTGCCAGCAGCTTAGGCCCGGGACAGGGGGCCCAGGCCGCTTTCTTT
TRBV28	.	.	TRBJ2-1	CASTAGGNEQFF	TGTGCCTCCACCGCGGGCGGCAATGAGCAGTTCTTC
TRBV2	once	.	TRBJ2-5	CASSELRVQETQYF	TGTGCCAGCAGTGAATTACGGGTTCAAGAGACCCAGTACTTC